The clone carrying this T cell receptor beta chain was seen at least ten times. Its antigen is unknown. The data originate from a study of neurological immune-mediated disorders. General study points: The highest TCR clonal expansion occurred in HTLV-1-associated myelopathy; multiple sclerosis fell below healthy controls. Among expanded clones, no CDR3 amino acid sequences were shared across subjects, a pattern suggesting private repertoires in all groups.

cDNA was made by 5'RACE with 10-nucleotide random UMIs. From the 5' RACE reads, TCRdb called clonotypes with MiXCR, one entry per CDR3 protein. This table has roughly 38,000 distinct CDR3 sequences, about 7% appearing once. The germline gives CDR1 LNHNV, CDR2 YYDKDF (reference sequence). The CDR3 loop spans 14 amino acids. The V and J ends lost 5 bases and 7 bases respectively, with 18 bases between them. This chain connects TRBV15 to TRBJ2-7; tentatively, D is TRBD2 (6 bases). The sample was PBMCs. The receptor was derived from a woman in her forties in good health. The CDR3 DNA reads TGTGCCACCAGCGAGTATGGCGGCGGGATAGAGCAGTACTTC. Amino acids: CATSEYGGGIEQYF.